These 29 T cell receptor beta chains came from one sample sequenced in a study of cytomegalovirus exposure and HLA in healthy donors. The PCR was carried out with 60 Vbeta primers and 13 Jbeta primers. The protocol was immunoSEQ multiplex PCR, while the TCRdb copy is restricted to in-frame clones and leaves out a portion. The data show some 120,000 clones, roughly 17% seen once. The sequenced sample was PBMCs. The receptors originated from a female donor in good health and CMV-seropositive.

This clone was seen only a few times. The rearrangement joins TRBV6-5 to TRBJ2-7; 9 nucleotides align to TRBD1. The V segment lost 7 bases and the J segment 7 bases; nucleotides outside the gene matches: 8. The CDR3 loop spans 13 amino acids. Germline assignment: CDR1 MNHEY and CDR2 SVGAGI. The CDR3: CASKKQGAYEQYF. In DNA form, the CDR3 reads TGTGCCAGCAAAAAACAGGGGGCTTATGAGCAGTACTTC.

This clone has only a few counts. This chain joins TRBV4-3 and TRBJ2-2; 8 bases are a match to TRBD2. Germline V gives CDR1 LGHNA, CDR2 YSLEER. The CDR3 sequence is 15 residues long. J gave up 6 bases and V 4 bases, and 7 bases lay outside the gene matches. CDR3 bases: TGCGCCAGCAGCCCCGGTGGCGGGGGGCCCGGGGAGCTGTTTTTT. It encodes CASSPGGGGPGELFF.

This clone was counted between two and nine times. The chain has TRBV4-1 and TRBJ1-6; D is undetermined. V lost 5 bases, J lost 10 bases, and 6 bases lay in between. CDR1 is MGHRA and CDR2 is YSYEKL in the germline V gene. The CDR3 sequence is 11 residues long. The CDR3, as DNA: TGCGCCAGCAGCGACATCTCACCCCTCCACTTT. Translating gives CASSDISPLHF.

The V call is TRBV6-1, the J call TRBJ1-3, with D perhaps matching TRBD1 (5 bases). The CDR3 consists of 17 residues. Trimming left V 1 base short and J 4 bases short, with 17 bases between. CDR1 and CDR2 from the germline V gene are MNHNS and SASEGT. CDR3 sequence: CASSEVSTGVGGNTIYF. The CDR3 nucleotides read TGTGCCAGCAGTGAAGTGAGTACGGGGGTCGGAGGAAACACCATATATTTT.

The chain recombines TRBV28 with TRBJ2-3; 10 positions agree with TRBD2. Trimming at V came to 3 bases and at J to 4 bases, leaving 4 bases not matched to a gene. Per the germline V gene, CDR1 is MDHEN and CDR2 is SYDVKM. The CDR3 extends over 15 amino acids. Here the CDR3 DNA reads TGTGCCAGCAGTTTCAAGCGGGGGGGGTCAGATACGCAGTATTTT. Translating it yields CASSFKRGGSDTQYF.

A few counts support this clone. The chain links TRBV25-1 to TRBJ2-7, with D possibly TRBD2 on 6 matching bases. Trimming removed 5 bases at V and 8 bases at J, with 13 bases between. The germline gives CDR1 MGHDK, CDR2 SYGVNS. The CDR3 extends over 12 amino acids. The CDR3 coding sequence is TGTGCCAGCAGTCAACTAGCTGGAAAGCAGTACTTC. It encodes CASSQLAGKQYF.

The V gene is TRBV29-1, the J gene TRBJ2-5; 7 bases are a match to TRBD1. This CDR3 has 16 amino acids. Trimming at V came to 4 bases and at J to 5 bases, leaving 16 bases not matched to a gene. The germline gives CDR1 SQVTM, CDR2 ANQGSEA. CDR3 nucleotide sequence: TGCAGCGTTGTATTATTAGTGGGGGTCAGGGGGGAGACCCAGTACTTC. It codes for CSVVLLVGVRGETQYF. The whole variable domain, filled in from reference TRBV29-1 and TRBJ2-5, reads SAVISQKPSRDICQRGTSLTIQCQVDSQVTMMFWYRQQPGQSLTLIATANQGSEATYESGFVIDKFPISRPNLTFSTLTVSNMSPEDSSIYLCSVVLLVGVRGETQYFGPGTRLLVL.

This chain joins TRBV7-2 and TRBJ1-2, with 7 bases aligning to TRBD1. The CDR3 has 15 amino acids. In germline, CDR1 is SGHTA, CDR2 FQGNSA. Losses at the gene ends were 4 bases for V and 5 bases for J; bases not matched to a gene: 10. DNA for the CDR3: TGTGCCAGCAGCTCGAACAGGGGTTCGGGGTATGGCTACACCTTC. Its protein is CASSSNRGSGYGYTF.

J is TRBJ2-7 and V is TRBV4-3; 7 positions match TRBD1. Germline V CDR1 and CDR2: LGHNA, YSLEER. J was trimmed by 0 bases and V by 5 bases; bases with no gene match: 4. This CDR3 comprises 14 residues. CDR3 nucleotides: TGCGCCAGCAGCAGACGACAGGGCTCCTACGAGCAGTACTTC. The encoded protein is CASSRRQGSYEQYF.

The V call is TRBV5-4, the J call TRBJ2-1; 10 bases are shared with TRBD1. Germline loops: CDR1 SGHNT, CDR2 YYREEE (reference sequence). The V segment lost 10 bases and the J segment 6 bases; nucleotides outside the gene matches: 10. The CDR3 extends over 14 amino acids. The CDR3 DNA sequence: TGTGCCGTGCAGGGGGACAGGGGAGCCAATGAGCAGTTCTTC. Encoded protein: CAVQGDRGANEQFF.

This clone was recorded a few times. The gene calls are TRBV7-2 and TRBJ2-5; 9 positions match TRBD2. The J segment lost 3 bases and the V segment lost 5 bases, leaving 13 bases of the junction unmatched. CDR1 is SGHTA and CDR2 is FQGNSA in the germline V gene. The CDR3 contains 17 residues. The CDR3 region has the DNA TGTGCCAGCAGCCCCAATCATAGCGGGGGAGCAAAAGAGACCCAGTACTTC. This sequence encodes CASSPNHSGGAKETQYF. Supplemented by reference TRBV7-2 and TRBJ2-5, the full variable domain reads GAGVSQSPSNKVTEKGKDVELRCDPISGHTALYWYRQSLGQGLEFLIYFQGNSAPDKSGLPSDRFSAERTGGSVSTLTIQRTQQEDSAVYLCASSPNHSGGAKETQYFGPGTRLLVL.

This chain's CDR3 is CASSSGTSGTYEQYF. The DNA for the CDR3 is TGTGCCAGCAGCTCCGGGACTAGCGGTACCTACGAGCAGTACTTC. The chain is built from TRBV5-6 and TRBJ2-7; 11 bases map to TRBD2. This CDR3 region has 15 residues. Germline V gene lookup returns CDR1 SGHDT and CDR2 YYEEEE. Germline trimming cut 3 bases from V and 2 bases from J; bases unmatched to any gene: 4.

This chain links TRBV29-1 with TRBJ2-1; possibly TRBD2 for D (6 bases). Trimming cost V 4 bases and J 4 bases, with 11 bases left between them. From germline, CDR1 is SQVTM and CDR2 ANQGSEA. The CDR3 length is 13 residues. In DNA form, the CDR3 reads TGCAGCGTTGCTAGCCGGGAGTACAATGAGCAGTTCTTC. Amino acids: CSVASREYNEQFF.

The chain has TRBV28 and TRBJ1-1, with D possibly being TRBD1 (5 bases). The CDR3 extends over 17 amino acids. Trimming shortened V by 6 bases and J by 1 base, and 21 bases separated the two germline ends. The germline gives CDR1 MDHEN, CDR2 SYDVKM. Written as DNA, the CDR3 is TGTGCCAGCAGCTTACTGGGGCCGGCGGGAGGGAACACTGAAGCTTTCTTT. It specifies CASSLLGPAGGNTEAFF.

The rearrangement uses TRBV7-2 and TRBJ2-7; D perhaps matches TRBD2 (5 bases). V was shortened by 5 bases and J by 5 bases, with 16 bases between the two germline ends. The CDR3 covers 14 residues. Per germline, CDR1 SGHTA and CDR2 FQGNSA. The CDR3 is CASSARIRGNEQYF. The CDR3 nucleotides are TGTGCCAGCAGCGCCCGCATTCGAGGGAACGAGCAGTACTTC.

The sample holds a few counts of this clone. V is TRBV9 and J is TRBJ1-5; 9 nucleotides match TRBD1. Germline V lookup: CDR1 SGDLS, CDR2 YYNGEE. The length of the CDR3 is 16 residues. V lost 4 bases, J lost 3 bases, and 8 bases stayed unmatched. This chain's CDR3 is CASSPGTGNPNQPQHF. For the CDR3, the DNA is TGTGCCAGCAGCCCGGGGACAGGGAATCCCAATCAGCCCCAGCATTTT.

In its sample, this clone was seen a few times. A junction end diverges from the germline sequence, so it may reflect a read error. The rearrangement links TRBV7-7 to TRBJ2-2, with unresolved D. Germline V CDR1 and CDR2: SSHAT, FNYEAQ (reference sequence). The CDR3 has 14 amino acids. The CDR3 protein is CASSSNTNTGELFF. Here the CDR3 DNA reads TGTGCTAGCAGCTCAAACACGAACACCGGGGAGCTGTTTTTT.

The chain has TRBV7-2 and TRBJ1-3; D is ambiguous. Germline V gene sequence: CDR1 SGHTA, CDR2 FQGNSA. The CDR3 has 15 residues. Trimming pared 0 bases from V and 0 bases from J, leaving 6 bases between. CDR3 in DNA: TGTGCCAGCAGCTTAGCCGGGAGCTCTGGAAACACCATATATTTT. It translates to CASSLAGSSGNTIYF. Full variable domain (outside the CDR3, taken from reference TRBV7-2 and TRBJ1-3): GAGVSQSPSNKVTEKGKDVELRCDPISGHTALYWYRQSLGQGLEFLIYFQGNSAPDKSGLPSDRFSAERTGGSVSTLTIQRTQQEDSAVYLCASSLAGSSGNTIYFGEGSWLTVV.

The genes are TRBV7-3 and TRBJ2-2; D is uncertain. Germline loops: CDR1 SGHTA, CDR2 FQGTGA. The CDR3 has 12 residues. The ends were cut back, 5 bases at V and 7 bases at J, with 8 bases in the middle. The CDR3 loop is CASSRRSGELFF. For the CDR3, the DNA is TGTGCCAGCAGCCGAAGGAGCGGGGAGCTGTTTTTT.

This clone was seen a few times. J is TRBJ1-5 and V is TRBV11-2; D is unresolved. This CDR3 spans 13 amino acids. Looked up from germline, CDR1 is SGHAT and CDR2 is FQNNGV. The ends were cut back, 0 bases at V and 3 bases at J, with 3 bases in the middle. The DNA for the CDR3 is TGTGCCAGCAGCTTAGACAACAATCAGCCCCAGCATTTT. This encodes CASSLDNNQPQHF.

The chain recombines TRBV6-5 with TRBJ1-1, with D possibly TRBD1 on 5 matching bases. CDR3 length: 13 residues. Per germline, CDR1 MNHEY and CDR2 SVGAGI. V was shortened by 2 bases and J by 3 bases, with 7 bases between the two germline ends. CDR3 nucleotides: TGTGCCAGCAGTTACATCAGGGACACTGAAGCTTTCTTT. Translating it yields CASSYIRDTEAFF.

The CDR3 coding sequence is TGTGCCAGCAGTTACTCTGAGGGTTCCACTGAAGCTTTCTTT. Protein product: CASSYSEGSTEAFF. The J gene is TRBJ1-1, the V gene TRBV6-5; no clear D gene. Trimming cost V 0 bases and J 4 bases, with 9 bases left between them. The germline V gene has CDR1 MNHEY and CDR2 SVGAGI. This CDR3 is built from 14 residues.

The V and J genes are TRBV7-6 and TRBJ2-5; no reliable D call. The CDR3 consists of 15 residues. With 1 base removed from V and 1 base from J, the gap between germline ends came to 10 bases. Germline CDR1 and CDR2: SGHVS and FNYEAQ. CDR3 nucleotide sequence: TGTGCCAGCAGCTTAGGGTTGAGCACCCAAGAGACCCAGTACTTC. Its protein product is CASSLGLSTQETQYF. The whole variable domain, filled in from reference TRBV7-6 and TRBJ2-5, reads GAGVSQSPRYKVTKRGQDVALRCDPISGHVSLYWYRQALGQGPEFLTYFNYEAQQDKSGLPNDRFSAERPEGSISTLTIQRTEQRDSAMYRCASSLGLSTQETQYFGPGTRLLVL.

This clone was seen only a few times. This chain connects TRBV6-5 to TRBJ1-2, with 12 positions matching TRBD1. The V gene end was trimmed by 2 bases and the J gene end by 5 bases; junction bases not matched to a gene: 3. Germline V gene sequence: CDR1 MNHEY, CDR2 SVGAGI. The CDR3 length is 15 residues. The CDR3 protein is CASSYRDRGLYGYTF. DNA of the CDR3: TGTGCCAGCAGTTACCGGGACAGGGGGCTATATGGCTACACCTTC.

This clone was seen more than once but under ten times. The genes are TRBV11-1 and TRBJ1-1, with 7 bases identical to TRBD1. This CDR3 region has 17 residues. V trimming: 2 bases; J trimming: 4 bases; junction bases outside the gene matches: 13. Germline assignment: CDR1 SGHAT and CDR2 FQDESV (reference sequence). The CDR3 protein is CASSLRRQGQRATEAFF. Written as DNA, the CDR3 is TGTGCCAGCAGCTTAAGAAGACAGGGCCAACGGGCCACTGAAGCTTTCTTT.

In this sample, this clone turned up once. V is TRBV19 and J is TRBJ2-7, with TRBD2 as a possible D gene (6 bases). Trimming cost V 5 bases and J 1 base, with 18 bases left between them. The CDR3 loop spans 16 amino acids. Germline V lookup: CDR1 LNHDA, CDR2 SQIVND (reference sequence). The CDR3 DNA is TGTGCCAGTAGTGTCCAACCGGGCGGGGTTTCCTACGAGCAGTACTTC. Translation gives CASSVQPGGVSYEQYF.

This clone was recorded a few times. The chain uses TRBV6-6 and TRBJ2-3; D is possibly TRBD2 (5 bases). Germline-derived CDR1 and CDR2 are MNHNY and SVGAGI (reference sequence). Trimming stripped 7 bases from V and 2 bases from J, with 10 bases between. CDR3 length equals 13 residues. CDR3 DNA: TGTGCCAGCACCAAGCGGCCCACAGATACGCAGTATTTT. As protein: CASTKRPTDTQYF.

This chain uses TRBV18 with TRBJ1-2; tentative D call: TRBD1 (5 bases). Germline lookup yields CDR1 KGHSH and CDR2 LQKENI. Trimming removed 6 bases from V and 5 bases from J, with 19 bases in between. This CDR3 has 15 amino acids. In DNA, the CDR3 is TGTGCCAGCTCTCTTCTAGGGGCAGTTACGTATGGCTACACCTTC. Encoded protein: CASSLLGAVTYGYTF.

This clone turned up a few times. The chain joins TRBV6-1 to TRBJ1-4, with a weak D call TRBD1 (6 bases). Germline CDR1 and CDR2: MNHNS and SASEGT. This CDR3 is 16 amino acids long. V shed 2 bases and J shed 5 bases, with 15 bases lying between them. The DNA for the CDR3 is TGTGCCAGCAGTGAAATACTACGCCAGGGGAATGAAAAACTGTTTTTT. Protein product: CASSEILRQGNEKLFF.